This record concerns one T cell receptor (beta chain) sequence. This record belongs to a study of blood T cell repertoires in COVID-19. The protocol was immunoSEQ multiplex PCR, while the TCRdb copy is restricted to in-frame clones and leaves out a portion. The sample records some 140,000 clones, around three quarters being singletons. Trimming removed 5 bases from V and 6 bases from J, with 11 bases in between. CDR1 and CDR2 (germline): LNHNV, YYDKDF (reference sequence). The length of the CDR3 is 14 residues. Sequencing was performed on peripheral blood. The receptor comes from an elderly man with acute or convalescent COVID-19. The gene calls are TRBV15 and TRBJ1-6; D is undetermined. The CDR3 DNA reads as TGTGCCACCAGCCTTGACTGGAGTAATTCACCCCTCCACTTT. Protein product: CATSLDWSNSPLHF.